Listed below are T cell receptor beta chains from one sample, sequenced in a study of shared clonotypes between healthy human individuals. Profiled with immunoSEQ multiplex PCR; TCRdb holds only in-frame clones, not every one. The table has millions of clones, over 85% seen once. The sequencing input was naive CD4+ T cells sorted from blood. These receptors were obtained from a man younger than 30 in good health. Both conserved end residues are part of each CDR3. The D gene is left open where the match is weak. Size tells how often a clone was seen (once, few, many) or the class of an expanded clone, and some rows leave it out.

>.|TRBD2|17|TRBV7-6|TRBJ2-7
CASSSGGVRTAGGEQYF
TGTGCCAGCAGCTCGGGAGGGGTGCGGACAGCCGGCGGCGAGCAGTACTTC
>.|.|16|TRBV9|TRBJ2-7
CASSVGEEGWMYEQYF
TGTGCCAGCAGCGTAGGCGAGGAGGGATGGATGTACGAGCAGTACTTC
>.|TRBD1|15|TRBV18|TRBJ2-3
CASSPRTGGEDTQYF
TGTGCCAGCTCACCACGGACAGGGGGCGAAGATACGCAGTATTTT
>.|.|13|TRBV18|TRBJ2-1
CASSPDGRDEQFF
TGTGCCAGCTCACCAGATGGCCGGGATGAGCAGTTCTTC
>.|.|13|TRBV10-1|TRBJ2-7
CASSDRLGSEQYF
TGCGCCAGCAGTGATAGGTTGGGCAGCGAGCAGTACTTC
>.|.|14|TRBV7-3|TRBJ1-5
CASSLKGKGQPQHF
TGTGCCAGCAGCTTAAAGGGGAAGGGGCAGCCCCAGCATTTT
>.|TRBD2|16|TRBV18|TRBJ2-1
CASSPPASGNRNEQFF
TGTGCCAGCTCACCACCGGCTAGCGGAAACCGCAATGAGCAGTTCTTC
>.|TRBD1|16|TRBV2|TRBJ1-6
CASRGSRDRENSPLHF
TGTGCCAGCAGGGGTAGCCGGGACAGGGAAAATTCACCCCTCCACTTT
>.|.|13|TRBV2|TRBJ2-1
CASSEEVMGEQFF
TGTGCCAGCAGTGAGGAAGTAATGGGTGAGCAGTTCTTC
>.|.|13|TRBV2|TRBJ2-7
CASSATRKYEQYF
TGTGCCAGCAGTGCGACTAGGAAGTACGAGCAGTACTTC
>once|.|11|TRBV5-4|TRBJ2-3
CASRSTDTQYF
TGTGCCAGCAGAAGCACAGATACGCAGTATTTT
>.|.|14|TRBV27|TRBJ2-7
CASSPRSGQTRIYF
TGTGCCAGCAGTCCCCGGTCGGGACAGACTAGAATATACTTC
>.|.|13|TRBV11-2|TRBJ2-1
CASSLERLASQFF
TGTGCCAGCAGCTTAGAACGGCTAGCTTCGCAGTTCTTC
>.|.|14|TRBV7-6|TRBJ2-1
CASSPRSSYNEQFF
TGTGCCAGCAGCCCCCGCAGCTCCTACAATGAGCAGTTCTTC
>.|TRBD2|16|TRBV5-1|TRBJ2-1
CASSSLAGNSYNEQFF
TGCGCCAGCAGTTCCCTAGCGGGGAACTCCTACAATGAGCAGTTCTTC
>.|TRBD1|14|TRBV5-1|TRBJ1-2
CASSPGQATYGYTF
TGCGCCAGCAGCCCCGGACAGGCCACCTATGGCTACACCTTC
>.|.|14|TRBV6-1|TRBJ1-2
CASSAYEVNYGYTF
TGTGCCAGCAGTGCTTACGAAGTAAACTATGGCTACACCTTC
>once|.|15|TRBV7-2|TRBJ1-1
CASSFSGTLNTEAFF
TGTGCCAGCAGCTTTTCCGGGACACTGAACACTGAAGCTTTCTTT
>.|.|14|TRBV18|TRBJ1-2
CASSPRGGDYGYTF
TGTGCCAGCTCACCCAGAGGGGGGGACTATGGCTACACCTTC
>.|.|14|TRBV28|TRBJ2-7
CASSLSGGPREQYF
TGTGCCAGCAGTTTATCCGGGGGGCCTCGAGAGCAGTACTTC
>.|TRBD2|15|TRBV2|TRBJ2-2
CASTPIAGVTGELFF
TGTGCCAGCACCCCTATAGCGGGAGTCACCGGGGAGCTGTTTTTT
>.|.|14|TRBV18|TRBJ2-7
CASSTAQGIYEQYF
TGTGCCAGCTCGACAGCCCAGGGAATCTACGAGCAGTACTTC
>.|.|17|TRBV9|TRBJ2-3
CASSVGGGGEWSDTQYF
TGTGCCAGCAGCGTTGGGGGAGGAGGGGAGTGGTCAGATACGCAGTATTTT
>.|.|15|TRBV19|TRBJ2-3
CASSSDYLRTDTQYF
TGTGCCAGCTCCTCAGACTACCTCCGCACAGATACGCAGTATTTT
>few|TRBD1|13|TRBV2|TRBJ1-4
CASETGGAGKLFF
TGTGCCAGCGAGACAGGGGGAGCAGGAAAACTGTTTTTT
>.|TRBD2|14|TRBV5-4|TRBJ2-5
CASRLAGGGETQYF
TGTGCCAGCAGATTGGCGGGAGGGGGAGAGACCCAGTACTTC
>.|.|13|TRBV30|TRBJ2-7
CAWSPDGAYEQYF
TGTGCCTGGAGTCCAGACGGGGCCTACGAGCAGTACTTC
>.|TRBD2|13|TRBV5-4|TRBJ2-1
CASRGLGYNEQFF
TGTGCCAGCAGGGGACTAGGGTACAATGAGCAGTTCTTC
>once|.|11|TRBV30|TRBJ2-3
CALGRTDTQYF
TGTGCCCTAGGAAGGACAGATACGCAGTATTTT
>once|TRBD1|16|TRBV10-3|TRBJ2-2
CAISVLGQVNTGELFF
TGTGCCATCAGTGTCCTGGGACAGGTTAACACCGGGGAGCTGTTTTTT
>.|.|11|TRBV30|TRBJ2-7
CAWSVISEQYF
TGTGCCTGGAGTGTAATTAGCGAGCAGTACTTC
>.|TRBD1|15|TRBV7-9|TRBJ1-1
CASSLWDRLNTEAFF
TGTGCCAGCAGCCTTTGGGACAGGCTGAACACTGAAGCTTTCTTT
>.|TRBD2|15|TRBV10-3|TRBJ2-3
CAISDGLAVADTQYF
TGTGCCATCAGTGACGGGCTAGCGGTGGCTGATACGCAGTATTTT
>.|.|15|TRBV6-5|TRBJ2-7
CASGRGPLSHYEQYF
TGTGCCAGCGGCAGGGGACCCCTCTCCCACTACGAGCAGTACTTC
>.|.|12|TRBV2|TRBJ2-1
CASSEPPGQQFF
TGTGCCAGCAGTGAGCCCCCCGGCCAGCAGTTCTTC
>.|.|13|TRBV19|TRBJ2-5
CASSRQSQETQYF
TGTGCCAGTAGTCGACAGTCCCAAGAGACCCAGTACTTC
>.|.|12|TRBV28|TRBJ1-4
CASTLGKEKLFF
TGTGCCAGCACTTTGGGCAAGGAAAAACTGTTTTTT
>.|.|15|TRBV2|TRBJ2-2
CASSDIQGGTGELFF
TGTGCCAGCAGTGATATACAGGGTGGGACCGGGGAGCTGTTTTTT
>.|TRBD2|14|TRBV7-9|TRBJ2-7
CASSFSGSSDEQYF
TGTGCCAGCAGCTTTAGCGGGAGTTCAGACGAGCAGTACTTC
>.|TRBD1|14|TRBV7-2|TRBJ2-7
CASRPRDRVYEQYF
TGTGCCAGCCGCCCCCGGGACAGGGTTTACGAGCAGTACTTC
>.|.|10|TRBV20-1|TRBJ2-5
CSAAGETQYF
TGCAGTGCAGCAGGGGAGACCCAGTACTTC
>.|.|16|TRBV5-1|TRBJ1-3
CASSLGPVGSGNTIYF
TGCGCCAGCAGCTTGGGACCTGTCGGCTCTGGAAACACCATATATTTT
>.|TRBD2|16|TRBV7-2|TRBJ2-7
CASSYRGGDGTYEQYF
TGTGCCAGCAGCTACCGTGGGGGGGATGGGACCTACGAGCAGTACTTC
>.|.|16|TRBV7-6|TRBJ1-4
CASSLVPQGPGEKLFF
TGTGCCAGCAGCTTAGTCCCCCAGGGGCCAGGGGAAAAACTGTTTTTT
>.|.|15|TRBV7-9|TRBJ2-1
CASSLGRGPYNEQFF
TGTGCCAGCAGCTTAGGCAGGGGACCTTACAATGAGCAGTTCTTC
>.|.|14|TRBV10-3|TRBJ2-5
CAISDGRGQETQYF
TGTGCCATCAGTGATGGCAGGGGCCAAGAGACCCAGTACTTC
>.|.|14|TRBV11-3|TRBJ2-1
CASSLGQSGNEQFF
TGTGCCAGCAGCTTAGGACAAAGCGGGAATGAGCAGTTCTTC
>.|.|15|TRBV11-2|TRBJ2-2
CASSPIAQGPGELFF
TGTGCCAGCAGCCCGATAGCACAGGGACCCGGGGAGCTGTTTTTT
>.|.|12|TRBV30|TRBJ1-1
CASSFGEAEAFF
TGTGCCTCCTCCTTCGGGGAGGCTGAAGCTTTCTTT
>.|.|13|TRBV7-7|TRBJ2-7
CASSLQQGHEQYF
TGTGCTAGCAGCTTACAGCAGGGTCACGAGCAGTACTTC
>.|.|12|TRBV6-5|TRBJ1-1
CATRGVNTEAFF
TGTGCCACGCGAGGGGTGAACACTGAAGCTTTCTTT
>.|TRBD1|14|TRBV10-2|TRBJ1-2
CASSESGGGGGYTF
TGCGCCAGCAGTGAGTCGGGTGGAGGGGGCGGCTACACCTTC
>.|.|15|TRBV10-1|TRBJ2-5
CASSESKGDPATQYF
TGCGCCAGCAGTGAGTCTAAAGGGGACCCTGCGACCCAGTACTTC
>few|.|13|TRBV6-4|TRBJ1-5
CASSGEQGQPQHF
TGTGCCAGCAGTGGGGAACAGGGTCAGCCCCAGCATTTT
>.|TRBD2|17|TRBV5-1|TRBJ2-7
CASSLGDGRTVSYEQYF
TGCGCCAGCAGCTTGGGGGACGGGAGGACCGTCTCCTACGAGCAGTACTTC
>.|.|14|TRBV6-5|TRBJ1-6
CASSYGVSYSPLHF
TGTGCCAGCAGTTACGGCGTAAGCTATTCACCCCTCCACTTT